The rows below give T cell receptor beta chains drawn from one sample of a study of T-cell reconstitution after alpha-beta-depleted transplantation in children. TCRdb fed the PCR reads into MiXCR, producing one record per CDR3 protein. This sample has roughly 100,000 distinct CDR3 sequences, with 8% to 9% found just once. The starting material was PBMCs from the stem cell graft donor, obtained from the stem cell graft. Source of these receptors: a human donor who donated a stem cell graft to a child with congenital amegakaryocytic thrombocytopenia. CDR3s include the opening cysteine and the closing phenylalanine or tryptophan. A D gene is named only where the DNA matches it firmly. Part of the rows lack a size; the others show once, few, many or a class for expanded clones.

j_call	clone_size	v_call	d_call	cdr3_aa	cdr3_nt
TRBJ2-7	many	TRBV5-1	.	CASSWDGQEQYF	TGCGCCAGCAGCTGGGACGGGCAGGAGCAGTACTTC
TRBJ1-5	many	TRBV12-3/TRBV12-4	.	CASSLSLREPQHF	TGTGCCAGCAGTTTATCCTTGCGGGAGCCCCAGCATTTT
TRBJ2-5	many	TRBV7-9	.	CASSKTGNPIQETQYF	TGTGCCAGCAGCAAGACAGGAAACCCTATTCAAGAGACCCAGTACTTC
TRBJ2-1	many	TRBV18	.	CASSLPTGSFYNEQFF	TGTGCCAGCTCACTTCCGACAGGAAGTTTCTACAATGAGCAGTTCTTC
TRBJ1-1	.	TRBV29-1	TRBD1	CSVEFGTGGNAEAFF	TGCAGCGTTGAATTCGGTACAGGGGGAAACGCTGAAGCTTTCTTT
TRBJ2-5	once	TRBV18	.	CASSPRSGETQYF	TGTGCCAGCTCACCACGATCGGGAGAGACCCAGTACTTC
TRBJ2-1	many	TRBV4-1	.	CASSQPERVLGNEQFF	TGCGCCAGCAGCCAACCGGAGCGGGTCCTGGGCAATGAGCAGTTCTTC
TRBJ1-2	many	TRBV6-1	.	CASSGTGAGYTF	TGTGCCAGCAGTGGGACCGGGGCCGGCTACACCTTC
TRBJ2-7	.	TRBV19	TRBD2	CASSSSGDSWGQQYF	TGTGCCAGTAGTTCTAGCGGGGATTCGTGGGGCCAGCAGTACTTC
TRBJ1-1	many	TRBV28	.	CASSAPAGANTEAFF	TGTGCCAGCAGTGCCCCGGCCGGAGCGAACACTGAAGCTTTCTTT
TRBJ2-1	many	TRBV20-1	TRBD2	CSLRASGGQNNEQFF	TGCAGCCTCAGAGCTAGCGGGGGCCAGAACAATGAGCAGTTCTTC
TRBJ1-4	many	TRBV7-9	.	CASSLSMREKLFF	TGTGCCAGCAGCTTGAGTATGAGGGAAAAACTGTTTTTT
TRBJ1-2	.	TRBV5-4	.	CASSLESFSGDDFDYGYTF	TGTGCCAGCAGCTTGGAATCTTTTTCAGGGGACGATTTCGACTATGGCTACACCTTC
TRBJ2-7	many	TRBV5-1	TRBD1	CASSSPGQTSYEQYF	TGCGCCAGCAGCTCGCCGGGACAGACCTCCTACGAGCAGTACTTC
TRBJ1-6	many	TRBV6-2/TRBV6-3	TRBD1	CASSTTGENSPLHF	TGTGCCAGCAGTACGACAGGGGAGAACTCACCCCTCCACTTT
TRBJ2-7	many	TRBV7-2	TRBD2	CASSLEVLAGWEQYF	TGTGCCAGCAGCTTAGAGGTATTAGCGGGATGGGAGCAGTACTTC
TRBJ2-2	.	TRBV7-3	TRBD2	CASSLLAGGSTGELFF	TGTGCCAGCAGCTTACTAGCGGGAGGGAGCACCGGGGAGCTGTTTTTT
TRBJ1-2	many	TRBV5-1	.	CASSFQGNYGYTF	TGCGCCAGCAGCTTCCAAGGAAACTATGGCTACACCTTC